What follows are 12 T cell receptor beta chains derived from one specimen sequenced in a study of T cells in Graves' hyperthyroidism and ophthalmopathy. TCR beta CDR3 region amplification was performed from RNA transcripts. The HTBI primer set drove a first-round RT-PCR of the TCR CDR3. TCRdb passed the multiplex PCR reads through MiXCR, listing each CDR3 protein once. Among 380,000 or so distinct CDR3 sequences, roughly 12% were seen once, and the ten largest hold about a fifth. Sequencing input: blood. These receptors were taken from a man aged 30 to 39 with Graves' hyperthyroidism that later progressed to Graves' ophthalmopathy.

This clonotype occurred many times. The chain is built from TRBV5-5 and TRBJ2-4, with TRBD1 as a possible D gene (6 bases). V gave up 2 bases and J gave up 1 base, with 13 bases separating them. The CDR3 length is 16 residues. Germline V CDR1 and CDR2: SGHKS, YYEKEE (reference sequence). The CDR3, as DNA: TGTGCCAGCAGCTTTCGGGACATGAAGGCCAAAAACATTCAGTACTTC. It is translated as CASSFRDMKAKNIQYF.

This clonotype was counted ten times or more. This sequence joins TRBV6-1 and TRBJ1-6; weak D call: TRBD1 (6 bases). Germline CDR1 is MNHNS and CDR2 is SASEGT. The CDR3 is made up of 15 amino acids. Between the trimmed V and J ends, which lost 6 bases and 10 bases, there was a span of 19 bases. The CDR3 region has the DNA TGTGCCAGCAGCCCACAGGGTGGGGGAGGCTCACCCCTCCACTTT. It translates to CASSPQGGGGSPLHF.

This clonotype showed up just a few times. The chain recombines TRBV5-6 with TRBJ1-1, with TRBD1 as a possible D gene (5 bases). The germline V gene encodes CDR1 SGHDT and CDR2 YYEEEE. Trimming stripped 4 bases from V and 7 bases from J, with 11 bases between. This CDR3 comprises 12 residues. For the CDR3, the DNA is TGTGCCAGCAGCACGGACGGACATGAAGCTTTCTTT. Its protein product is CASSTDGHEAFF.

This clonotype was detected ten times or more. The chain carries TRBV11-2 and TRBJ2-5; D uncertain. Per the germline V gene, CDR1 is SGHAT and CDR2 is FQNNGV. V gave up 5 bases and J gave up 5 bases, with 15 bases separating them. This CDR3 region has 14 residues. The CDR3 region is CASSISEVPETQYF. The CDR3 coding sequence is TGTGCCAGCAGCATTTCTGAAGTGCCGGAGACCCAGTACTTC.

This clonotype was counted many times. The chain couples TRBV24-1 to TRBJ1-2; no clear D. This CDR3 contains 13 residues. The germline V and J ends were trimmed by 4 bases and 7 bases, with 12 bases remaining between them. The germline CDR1 and CDR2 sequences are KGHDR and SFDVKD. CDR3 amino acids: CATSESPELGYTF. The CDR3 bases are TGTGCCACCAGTGAGAGCCCCGAGCTTGGCTACACCTTC.

This clonotype came up a few times. At one boundary the junction diverges from the germline segment, which might be a read error. The V gene is TRBV12-3 or TRBV12-4, the J gene TRBJ1-4; weak D call: TRBD1 (5 bases). The CDR3 is 13 amino acids. The CDR3: CANSRTFGEKLFF. The CDR3 DNA sequence: TGTGCCAACAGTCGGACATTTGGGGAAAAACTGTTTTTT.

This clonotype was counted many times. V and J are TRBV12-3 or TRBV12-4 and TRBJ1-5, with D hard to call. The CDR3 length is 13 residues. V was shortened by 4 bases and J by 5 bases, with 9 bases between the two germline ends. In DNA, the CDR3 is TGTGCCAGCAGTTACAGCAGCTATCAGCCCCAGCATTTT. Residues: CASSYSSYQPQHF.

This clonotype was counted only a few times. This chain links TRBV25-1 with TRBJ2-7; 11 bases fit TRBD1. With V trimmed by 3 bases and J by 3 bases, 4 bases remained unmatched. The CDR3 spans 15 residues. Per germline, CDR1 MGHDK and CDR2 SYGVNS. The CDR3 DNA reads TGTGCCAGCAGTGAGTCCGGGACAGGGGGCTACGAGCAGTACTTC. Amino acid sequence: CASSESGTGGYEQYF.

This clonotype was picked up many times. V gene TRBV19 combines with J gene TRBJ2-2; 8 nucleotides line up with TRBD1. Germline-derived CDR1 and CDR2 are LNHDA and SQIVND (reference sequence). Unmatched junction bases numbered 9, after V lost 6 bases and J lost 6 bases. The CDR3 has 15 residues. In DNA, the CDR3 is TGTGCCAGTAGCCACGACAGGGGAATGGCCGGGGAGCTGTTTTTT. Residues: CASSHDRGMAGELFF. The variable domain in full, completed from reference TRBV19 and TRBJ2-2, reads DGGITQSPKYLFRKEGQNVTLSCEQNLNHDAMYWYRQDPGQGLRLIYYSQIVNDFQKGDIAEGYSVSREKKESFPLTVTSAQKNPTAFYLCASSHDRGMAGELFFGEGSRLTVL.

V and J are TRBV30 and TRBJ1-6, with D possibly TRBD1 on 5 matching bases. The CDR3 is made up of 16 amino acids. Per germline, CDR1 GTSNPN and CDR2 SVGIG (reference sequence). V was shortened by 1 base and J by 7 bases, with 17 bases between the two germline ends. The CDR3 spells CAWSAYGALGNSPLHF. CDR3 sequence (DNA): TGTGCCTGGAGTGCTTATGGGGCCCTCGGGAATTCACCCCTCCACTTT. Drawing the rest from reference TRBV30 and TRBJ1-6, the complete variable domain is SQTIHQWPATLVQPVGSPLSLECTVEGTSNPNLYWYRQAAGRGLQLLFYSVGIGQISSEVPQNLSASRPQDRQFILSSKKLLLSDSGFYLCAWSAYGALGNSPLHFGNGTRLTVT.

In DNA form, the CDR3 reads TGTGCCAGCAGCCCAACCAACACGACAGGGGCAAATGAAAAACTGTTTTTT. This sequence encodes CASSPTNTTGANEKLFF. V gene TRBV7-7 combines with J gene TRBJ1-4; 8 bases agree with TRBD1. The CDR3 length is 17 residues. The J segment lost 5 bases and the V segment lost 5 bases, leaving 13 bases of the junction unmatched. Looked up from germline, CDR1 is SSHAT and CDR2 is FNYEAQ (reference sequence).

This clonotype was recorded many times. The chain combines TRBV5-1 with TRBJ2-1; tentative D call: TRBD1 (5 bases). This CDR3 spans 13 amino acids. The V end lost 4 bases, the J end lost 8 bases, and 13 bases lay between the germline ends. Germline assignment: CDR1 SGHRS and CDR2 YFSETQ. In nucleotides, the CDR3 is TGCGCCAGCAGCCTCCGGCAGGGCGATGAGCAGTTCTTC. Its translation is CASSLRQGDEQFF.